The following is a T cell receptor (beta chain) sequence with its context. The antigen remains unidentified. This sample stems from a study of CD4 T cells in relation to SARS-CoV-2 and coronaviruses. Regarding the study as a whole: Memory recall responses, not primary responses primed in culture, are what the assay detects. No crossreactivity against non-spike viral proteins was tested here.

Germline V gives CDR1 MNHNS, CDR2 SASEGT. There are 15 residues in the CDR3. V lost 2 bases and J 2 bases, leaving 7 bases between the germline ends. Sequencing used immunoSEQ multiplex PCR; TCRdb keeps in-frame clones, though not all of them. The data hold some 35,000 clones, with 88% observed a single time. The sample comprised memory CD4+ T cells from PBMCs. This chain links TRBV6-1 with TRBJ1-6; the D is unclear. The receptor was isolated from an adult with COVID-19. In nucleotides, the CDR3 is TGTGCCAGCAGTGAACATACAGCCTATAATTCACCCCTCCACTTT. This encodes CASSEHTAYNSPLHF.